A selection of T cell receptor beta chains follows, all from one sample in a study of cytomegalovirus exposure and HLA in healthy donors. Some clones are missing from TCRdb's copy, which holds only in-frame ones; the method was immunoSEQ multiplex PCR. This sample has 95,000 to 150,000 clones; 75% to 90% occur once, and the top ten carry about 2%. The sample comprised PBMCs. These receptors all come from a man aged 25 to 40 in good health and CMV-seronegative. Each CDR3 is given with its conserved first and last residue. A D gene is named only where the DNA matches it firmly. Expanded clones are given a class, and other clones once, few, many or no size at all.

v_call: TRBV2
clone_size: once
d_call: TRBD1
j_call: TRBJ2-7
cdr3_nt: TGTGCCTCTGGACAGGGGGCGGGCGAGCAGTACTTC
cdr3_aa: CASGQGAGEQYF

v_call: TRBV7-9
clone_size: .
d_call: TRBD1
j_call: TRBJ2-5
cdr3_nt: TGTGCCAGCAGCTCAGACAGGGAAGAGACCCAGTACTTC
cdr3_aa: CASSSDREETQYF

v_call: TRBV5-1
clone_size: .
d_call: TRBD1
j_call: TRBJ1-1
cdr3_nt: TGCGCCAGCAGCCTGGGGACAGGGGGCGCGAGGACTGAAGCTTTCTTT
cdr3_aa: CASSLGTGGARTEAFF

v_call: TRBV19
clone_size: few
d_call: .
j_call: TRBJ1-6
cdr3_nt: TGTGCCAGTGTTGGGAGCTCCTATAATTCACCCCTCCACTTT
cdr3_aa: CASVGSSYNSPLHF

v_call: TRBV5-6
clone_size: .
d_call: .
j_call: TRBJ2-1
cdr3_nt: TGTGCCAGCAGCTTGGTCAGCCTAGATTACAATGAGCAGTTCTTC
cdr3_aa: CASSLVSLDYNEQFF

v_call: TRBV18
clone_size: once
d_call: TRBD1
j_call: TRBJ1-3
cdr3_nt: TGTGCCAGCTCACCACCGATTGCGACAGGGTTTGACGGAAACACCATATATTTT
cdr3_aa: CASSPPIATGFDGNTIYF

v_call: TRBV5-6
clone_size: .
d_call: .
j_call: TRBJ1-1
cdr3_nt: TGTGCCAGCAGCTTGCTAGACACTGAAGCTTTCTTT
cdr3_aa: CASSLLDTEAFF

v_call: TRBV2
clone_size: .
d_call: TRBD1
j_call: TRBJ1-2
cdr3_nt: TGTGCCAGCCGTTCGGGACAGGAACGGTATGGCTACACCTTC
cdr3_aa: CASRSGQERYGYTF

v_call: TRBV30
clone_size: .
d_call: .
j_call: TRBJ2-1
cdr3_nt: TGTGCCTGGACCCGGCCCGGGGGGCCCCTTAATGAGCAGTTCTTC
cdr3_aa: CAWTRPGGPLNEQFF

v_call: TRBV6-5
clone_size: .
d_call: TRBD1
j_call: TRBJ2-5
cdr3_nt: TGTGCCAGCAGTACCGGGACAGCGCAAGAGACCCAGTACTTC
cdr3_aa: CASSTGTAQETQYF

v_call: TRBV29-1
clone_size: .
d_call: TRBD1
j_call: TRBJ2-3
cdr3_nt: TGCAGCGTTTCCCGGACAGGGGGGACAGATACGCAGTATTTT
cdr3_aa: CSVSRTGGTDTQYF

v_call: TRBV9
clone_size: few
d_call: TRBD1
j_call: TRBJ2-1
cdr3_nt: TGTGCCAGCAGCGTAGGGACAGGGATGTATGAGCAGTTCTTC
cdr3_aa: CASSVGTGMYEQFF

v_call: TRBV5-1
clone_size: .
d_call: .
j_call: TRBJ1-6
cdr3_nt: TGCGCCAGCAGCTTGGCAGACAGTGTCGATTCACCCCTCCACTTT
cdr3_aa: CASSLADSVDSPLHF

v_call: TRBV4-2
clone_size: few
d_call: TRBD2
j_call: TRBJ2-1
cdr3_nt: TGTGCCAGCAGCCCCGGGACTAGCGGGGCTAATGAGCAGTTCTTC
cdr3_aa: CASSPGTSGANEQFF

v_call: TRBV6-6
clone_size: .
d_call: .
j_call: TRBJ2-7
cdr3_nt: TGTGCCAGCAGTTACTCGGACAGATTCTACGAGCAGTACTTC
cdr3_aa: CASSYSDRFYEQYF

v_call: TRBV4-3
clone_size: .
d_call: .
j_call: TRBJ2-2
cdr3_nt: TGCGCCAGCAGCCAATTTGGGCAGGGTGGCAATACCGGGGAGCTGTTTTTT
cdr3_aa: CASSQFGQGGNTGELFF

v_call: TRBV5-6
clone_size: .
d_call: TRBD1
j_call: TRBJ2-6
cdr3_nt: TGTGCCAGCAGCCCGGACAGGGGTGCCTCTGGGGCCAACGGCCTGACTTTC
cdr3_aa: CASSPDRGASGANGLTF

v_call: TRBV6-4
clone_size: .
d_call: TRBD2
j_call: TRBJ2-5
cdr3_nt: TGTGCCAGCAGCGCTGGGACTAGCGGATCACAAGAGACCCAGTACTTC
cdr3_aa: CASSAGTSGSQETQYF

v_call: TRBV10-2
clone_size: .
d_call: TRBD1
j_call: TRBJ1-2
cdr3_nt: TGCGCCAGCAGCCAACCCGGGACAGGGAGCGGCTACACCTTC
cdr3_aa: CASSQPGTGSGYTF

v_call: TRBV6-1
clone_size: .
d_call: TRBD2
j_call: TRBJ2-1
cdr3_nt: TGTGCCAGTGGGGGGCGGGGGGGCCTCGATGAGCAGTTCTTC
cdr3_aa: CASGGRGGLDEQFF

v_call: TRBV19
clone_size: .
d_call: .
j_call: TRBJ2-7
cdr3_nt: TGTGCCAGTTCCGCCGCCCAGCGCTCCTACGAGCAGTACTTC
cdr3_aa: CASSAAQRSYEQYF

v_call: TRBV5-1
clone_size: few
d_call: .
j_call: TRBJ1-2
cdr3_nt: TGCGCCAGCAGCTTGGGGGGGGTAGCAGACTATGGCTACACCTTC
cdr3_aa: CASSLGGVADYGYTF

v_call: TRBV7-2
clone_size: .
d_call: .
j_call: TRBJ1-5
cdr3_nt: TGTGCCAGCAGCTTAGCGCTAGTCAGGACTCCGGGGAATCAGCCCCAGCATTTT
cdr3_aa: CASSLALVRTPGNQPQHF

v_call: TRBV6-6
clone_size: .
d_call: .
j_call: TRBJ2-7
cdr3_nt: TGTGCCAGCAGTTACGATCCAGCCTACGAGCAGTACTTC
cdr3_aa: CASSYDPAYEQYF

v_call: TRBV27
clone_size: .
d_call: .
j_call: TRBJ2-5
cdr3_nt: TGTGCCAGCAGTGACAGGGAAGGAGGGAAGGAGACCCAGTACTTC
cdr3_aa: CASSDREGGKETQYF

v_call: TRBV7-9
clone_size: .
d_call: .
j_call: TRBJ1-4
cdr3_nt: TGTGCCAGCAGCTTAGGTTGGGGGGACTGGGGTACTGAAAAACTGTTTTTT
cdr3_aa: CASSLGWGDWGTEKLFF

v_call: TRBV5-1
clone_size: .
d_call: .
j_call: TRBJ2-5
cdr3_nt: TGCGCCAGCAGCTTGGTTCAGGGGGGACAAGAGACCCAGTACTTC
cdr3_aa: CASSLVQGGQETQYF

v_call: TRBV13
clone_size: .
d_call: .
j_call: TRBJ2-7
cdr3_nt: TGTGCCAGCAGCCCCGTCTCTGGCAGGGGACCCTACGAGCAGTACTTC
cdr3_aa: CASSPVSGRGPYEQYF

v_call: TRBV7-7
clone_size: .
d_call: .
j_call: TRBJ2-2
cdr3_nt: TGTGCCAGCAGCTCGACAGCGGGTGGGACCGGGGAGCTGTTTTTT
cdr3_aa: CASSSTAGGTGELFF